Listed below are T cell receptor beta chains from one sample, sequenced in a study of chemoradiotherapy in HPV16-positive cancers. Only in-frame clones appear in the TCRdb table, and some are missing; sequencing was by immunoSEQ multiplex PCR. The sample holds tens of thousands of clones, over 90% seen once. The specimen comprised blood, sampled from a patient who underwent chemoradiotherapy. The source of these receptors is a human donor with HPV-associated anogenital cancer. Each CDR3 is given with its conserved first and last residue. A D gene is named only where the DNA matches it firmly. Some rows mark clone size as missing; the rest say once, few, many or name a class of expanded clone.

CDR3: CASSPRTGYTGELFF; DNA: TGTGCCAGCTCACCGCGGACAGGCTACACCGGGGAGCTGTTTTTT; J: TRBJ2-2; D: TRBD1; size: .; V: TRBV18
CDR3: CASSLTGGGRGTDTQYF; DNA: TGTGCCAGCAGCTTAACGGGTGGCGGGAGGGGCACAGATACGCAGTATTTT; J: TRBJ2-3; D: TRBD2; size: .; V: TRBV7-3
CDR3: CASSANPGGNTEAFF; DNA: TGCGCCAGCAGCGCGAATCCCGGGGGTAACACTGAAGCTTTCTTT; J: TRBJ1-1; D: .; size: .; V: TRBV5-1
CDR3: CASSFRGDSYGYTF; DNA: TGTGCCAGCAGTTTCCGGGGGGATAGCTATGGCTACACCTTC; J: TRBJ1-2; D: .; size: .; V: TRBV6-5
CDR3: CSVDGGGVGETQYF; DNA: TGCAGCGTTGACGGGGGTGGGGTGGGAGAGACCCAGTACTTC; J: TRBJ2-5; D: .; size: .; V: TRBV29-1
CDR3: CASSTDRTLIITDTQYF; DNA: TGCGCCAGCAGCACGGACAGGACCCTTATTATCACAGATACGCAGTATTTT; J: TRBJ2-3; D: TRBD1; size: once; V: TRBV5-1
CDR3: CASNPGTGSSYEQYF; DNA: TGTGCCAGTAACCCTGGGACAGGGTCTTCCTACGAGCAGTACTTC; J: TRBJ2-7; D: TRBD1; size: .; V: TRBV19
CDR3: CASSQPSGRAVGELFF; DNA: TGTGCCAGCAGCCAACCTAGCGGGAGGGCCGTCGGGGAGCTGTTTTTT; J: TRBJ2-2; D: TRBD2; size: .; V: TRBV4-2
CDR3: CASSGTLAGALNEQFF; DNA: TGTGCCAGCAGCGGTACCTTAGCGGGAGCTCTCAATGAGCAGTTCTTC; J: TRBJ2-1; D: TRBD2; size: .; V: TRBV9
CDR3: CASTPGQGSYEQYF; DNA: TGTGCCAGCACGCCGGGACAGGGTTCCTACGAGCAGTACTTC; J: TRBJ2-7; D: TRBD1; size: .; V: TRBV7-9